The clone carrying this T cell receptor beta chain was seen only a few times. Its antigen is as yet unknown. The isolated RNA, all of it, was reverse transcribed, so expressed TCRB transcripts were what got sequenced. Average reads for naive, central memory and regulatory T cell samples were several million. Data came from immunoSEQ multiplex PCR; TCRdb stores just in-frame clones and leaves some out. Among about 360,000 clones listed, roughly 12% were seen once. This entry is derived from a study of beta chain features in type 1 diabetes. Findings and limits, study-wide: Using cDNA template may skew counts toward highly expressing activated cells. Shortening that was moderate but significant affected the TCRB CDR3s of Type 1 diabetes patients in all four CD4+ subsets.

Trimming took 3 bases from V and 6 from J, leaving 13 bases between them. Germline values: CDR1 LNHDA, CDR2 SQIVND (reference sequence). The CDR3 covers 14 residues. The receptor was isolated from a man in his late teens or twenties in good health. The chain has TRBV19 and TRBJ2-3; TRBD1 is a possible D gene (6 bases). Sequencing was carried out using naive CD4+ T cells from blood. The CDR3 region has the DNA TGTGCCAGTAGTATCAGGGGAAGTTCCGATACGCAGTATTTT. Translated: CASSIRGSSDTQYF. Using reference TRBV19 and TRBJ2-3 for the parts outside the CDR3, the full variable domain is DGGITQSPKYLFRKEGQNVTLSCEQNLNHDAMYWYRQDPGQGLRLIYYSQIVNDFQKGDIAEGYSVSREKKESFPLTVTSAQKNPTAFYLCASSIRGSSDTQYFGPGTRLTVL.